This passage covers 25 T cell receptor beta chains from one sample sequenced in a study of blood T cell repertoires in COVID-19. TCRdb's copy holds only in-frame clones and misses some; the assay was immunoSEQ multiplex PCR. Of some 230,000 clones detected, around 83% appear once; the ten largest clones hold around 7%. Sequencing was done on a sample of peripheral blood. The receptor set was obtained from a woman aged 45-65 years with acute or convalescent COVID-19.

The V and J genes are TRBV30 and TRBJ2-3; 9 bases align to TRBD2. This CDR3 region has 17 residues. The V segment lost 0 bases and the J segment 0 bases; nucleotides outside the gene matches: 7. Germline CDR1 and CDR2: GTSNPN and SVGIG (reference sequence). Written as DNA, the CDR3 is TGTGCCTGGAGTGTTCGAGAGAGCGGGGGGAGCACAGATACGCAGTATTTT. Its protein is CAWSVRESGGSTDTQYF.

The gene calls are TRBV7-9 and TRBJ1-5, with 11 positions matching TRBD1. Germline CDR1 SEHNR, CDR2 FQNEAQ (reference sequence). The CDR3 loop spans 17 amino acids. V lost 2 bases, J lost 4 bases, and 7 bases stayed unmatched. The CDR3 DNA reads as TGTGCCAGCAGCTTATCAGTGGGACAGGGGGGGAATCAGCCCCAGCATTTT. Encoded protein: CASSLSVGQGGNQPQHF.

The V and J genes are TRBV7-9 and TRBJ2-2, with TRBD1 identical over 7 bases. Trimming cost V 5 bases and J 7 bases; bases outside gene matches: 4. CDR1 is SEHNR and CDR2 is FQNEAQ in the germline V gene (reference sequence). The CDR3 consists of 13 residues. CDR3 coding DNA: TGTGCCAGCAGCAGACAGGGTATCGGGGAGCTGTTTTTT. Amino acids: CASSRQGIGELFF. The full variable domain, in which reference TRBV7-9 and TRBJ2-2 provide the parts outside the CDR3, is DTGVSQNPRHKITKRGQNVTFRCDPISEHNRLYWYRQTLGQGPEFLTYFQNEAQLEKSRLLSDRFSAERPKGSFSTLEIQRTEQGDSAMYLCASSRQGIGELFFGEGSRLTVL.

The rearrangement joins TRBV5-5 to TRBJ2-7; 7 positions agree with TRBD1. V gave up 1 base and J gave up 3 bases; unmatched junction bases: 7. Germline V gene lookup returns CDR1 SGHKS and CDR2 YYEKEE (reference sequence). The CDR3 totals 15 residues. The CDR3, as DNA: TGTGCCAGCAGCTTGTTGGGGACAGTACTCTACGAGCAGTACTTC. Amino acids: CASSLLGTVLYEQYF.

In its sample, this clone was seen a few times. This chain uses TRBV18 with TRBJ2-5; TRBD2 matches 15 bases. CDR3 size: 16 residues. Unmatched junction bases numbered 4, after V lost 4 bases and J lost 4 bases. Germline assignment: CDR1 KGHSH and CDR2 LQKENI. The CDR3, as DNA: TGTGCCAGCTCACAACCGGGACTAGCGGGAGGAGAGACCCAGTACTTC. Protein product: CASSQPGLAGGETQYF.

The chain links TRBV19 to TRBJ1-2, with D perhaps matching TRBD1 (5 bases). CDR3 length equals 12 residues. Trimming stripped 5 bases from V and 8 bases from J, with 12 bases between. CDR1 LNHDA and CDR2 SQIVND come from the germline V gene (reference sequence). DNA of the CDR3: TGTGCCAGTAGTCCGCGGGGCTTAGGCTACACCTTC. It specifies CASSPRGLGYTF.

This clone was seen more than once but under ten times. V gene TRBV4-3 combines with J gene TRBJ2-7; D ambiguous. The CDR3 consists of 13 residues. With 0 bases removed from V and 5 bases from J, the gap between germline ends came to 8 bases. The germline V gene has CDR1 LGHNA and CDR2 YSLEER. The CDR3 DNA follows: TGCGCCAGCAGCCAAGACCTCAGTAACGAGCAGTACTTC. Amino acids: CASSQDLSNEQYF.

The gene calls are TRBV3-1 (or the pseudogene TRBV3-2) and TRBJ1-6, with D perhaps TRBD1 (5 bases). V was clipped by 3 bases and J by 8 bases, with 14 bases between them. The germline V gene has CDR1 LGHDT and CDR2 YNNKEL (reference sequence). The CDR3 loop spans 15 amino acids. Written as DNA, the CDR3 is TGTGCCAGCAGCCAGACAATGGGGGGAGATTCACCCCTCCACTTT. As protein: CASSQTMGGDSPLHF.

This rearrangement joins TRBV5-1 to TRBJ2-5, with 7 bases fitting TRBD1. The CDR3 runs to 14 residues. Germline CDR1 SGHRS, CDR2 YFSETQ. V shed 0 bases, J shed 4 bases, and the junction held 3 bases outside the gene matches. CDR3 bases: TGCGCCAGCAGCTTGGGGACAGGACGAGAGACCCAGTACTTC. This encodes CASSLGTGRETQYF.

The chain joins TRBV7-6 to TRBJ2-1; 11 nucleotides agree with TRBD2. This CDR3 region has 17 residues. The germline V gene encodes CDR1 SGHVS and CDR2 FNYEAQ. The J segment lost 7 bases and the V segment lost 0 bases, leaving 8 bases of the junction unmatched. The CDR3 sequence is CASSLAPTSGSGNEQFF. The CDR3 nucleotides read TGTGCCAGCAGCTTAGCTCCCACTAGCGGGAGTGGTAATGAGCAGTTCTTC.

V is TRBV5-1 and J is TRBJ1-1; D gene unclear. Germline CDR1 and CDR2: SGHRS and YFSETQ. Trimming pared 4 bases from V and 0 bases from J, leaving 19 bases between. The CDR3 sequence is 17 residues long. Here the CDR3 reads CASSPGLGLGLNTEAFF. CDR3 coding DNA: TGCGCCAGCAGCCCCGGACTGGGTTTGGGTTTGAACACTGAAGCTTTCTTT. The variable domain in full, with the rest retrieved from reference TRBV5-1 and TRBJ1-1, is KAGVTQTPRYLIKTRGQQVTLSCSPISGHRSVSWYQQTPGQGLQFLFEYFSETQRNKGNFPGRFSGRQFSNSRSEMNVSTLELGDSALYLCASSPGLGLGLNTEAFFGQGTRLTVV.

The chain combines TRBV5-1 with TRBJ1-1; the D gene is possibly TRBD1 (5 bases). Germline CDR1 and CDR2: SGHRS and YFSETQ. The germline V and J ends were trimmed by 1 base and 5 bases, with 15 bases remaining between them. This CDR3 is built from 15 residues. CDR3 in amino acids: CASSLSRASVTEAFF. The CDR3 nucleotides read TGCGCCAGCAGCTTGAGCAGGGCCTCGGTGACTGAAGCTTTCTTT.

This CDR3 reads CASSVRDSYGYTF. The CDR3 DNA reads TGTGCCAGCAGCGTCCGGGACAGCTATGGCTACACCTTC. V gene TRBV3-1 (or the pseudogene TRBV3-2) combines with J gene TRBJ1-2, with 7 bases lining up with TRBD1. CDR1 is LGHDT and CDR2 is YNNKEL in the germline V gene (reference sequence). The trim removed 5 bases at V and 4 bases at J, leaving 4 bases unmatched. This CDR3 is built from 13 residues.

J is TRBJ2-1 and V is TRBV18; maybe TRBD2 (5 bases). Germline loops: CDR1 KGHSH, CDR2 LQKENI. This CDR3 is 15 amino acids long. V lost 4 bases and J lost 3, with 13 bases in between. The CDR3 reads CASSRSGSNYNEQFF. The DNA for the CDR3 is TGTGCCAGCTCACGAAGCGGTTCGAACTACAATGAGCAGTTCTTC.

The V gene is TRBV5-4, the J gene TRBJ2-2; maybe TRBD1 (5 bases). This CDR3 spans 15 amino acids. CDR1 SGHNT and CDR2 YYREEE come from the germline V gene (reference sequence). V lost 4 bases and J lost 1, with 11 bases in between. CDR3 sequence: CASSATGLNTGELFF. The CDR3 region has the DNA TGTGCCAGCAGCGCAACAGGATTGAACACCGGGGAGCTGTTTTTT.

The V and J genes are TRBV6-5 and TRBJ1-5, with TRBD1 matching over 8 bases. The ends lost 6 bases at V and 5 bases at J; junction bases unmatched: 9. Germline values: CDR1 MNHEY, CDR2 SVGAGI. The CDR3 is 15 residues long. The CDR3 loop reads CASRGQGREDQPQHF. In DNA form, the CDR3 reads TGTGCCAGCAGAGGACAGGGAAGGGAGGATCAGCCCCAGCATTTT.

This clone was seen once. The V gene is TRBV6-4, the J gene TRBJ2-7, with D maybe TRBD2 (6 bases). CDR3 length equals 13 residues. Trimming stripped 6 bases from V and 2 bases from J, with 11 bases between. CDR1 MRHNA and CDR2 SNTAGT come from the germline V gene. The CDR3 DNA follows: TGTGCCAGCAGCCAGGAGGGGACCTACGAGCAGTACTTC. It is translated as CASSQEGTYEQYF.

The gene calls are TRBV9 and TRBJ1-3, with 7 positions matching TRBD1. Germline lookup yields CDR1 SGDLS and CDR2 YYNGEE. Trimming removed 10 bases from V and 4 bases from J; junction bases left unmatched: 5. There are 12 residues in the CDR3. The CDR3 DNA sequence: TGTGCCTCTGGGACAGACGGAAACACCATATATTTT. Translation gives CASGTDGNTIYF.

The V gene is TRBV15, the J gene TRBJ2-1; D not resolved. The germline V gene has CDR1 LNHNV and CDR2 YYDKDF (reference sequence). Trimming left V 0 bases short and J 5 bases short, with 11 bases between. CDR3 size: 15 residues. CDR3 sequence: CATSRDDQANNEQFF. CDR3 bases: TGTGCCACCAGCAGAGATGACCAGGCGAACAATGAGCAGTTCTTC. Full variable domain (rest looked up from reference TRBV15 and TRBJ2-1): DAMVIQNPRYQVTQFGKPVTLSCSQTLNHNVMYWYQQKSSQAPKLLFHYYDKDFNNEADTPDNFQSRRPNTSFCFLDIRSPGLGDTAMYLCATSRDDQANNEQFFGPGTRLTVL.

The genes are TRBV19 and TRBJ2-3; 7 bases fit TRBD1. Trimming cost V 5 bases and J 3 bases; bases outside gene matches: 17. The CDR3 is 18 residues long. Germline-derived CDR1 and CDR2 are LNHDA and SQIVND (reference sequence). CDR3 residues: CASSHLGLRQGSTDTQYF. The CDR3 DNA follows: TGTGCCAGTAGTCATCTCGGGCTCCGACAGGGATCAACAGATACGCAGTATTTT.

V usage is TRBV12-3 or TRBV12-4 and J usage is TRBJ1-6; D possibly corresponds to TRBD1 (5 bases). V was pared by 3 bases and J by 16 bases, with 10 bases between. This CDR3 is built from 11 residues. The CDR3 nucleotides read TGTGCCAGCAGTTTTGGGGGGGATCTCCACTTT. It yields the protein CASSFGGDLHF.

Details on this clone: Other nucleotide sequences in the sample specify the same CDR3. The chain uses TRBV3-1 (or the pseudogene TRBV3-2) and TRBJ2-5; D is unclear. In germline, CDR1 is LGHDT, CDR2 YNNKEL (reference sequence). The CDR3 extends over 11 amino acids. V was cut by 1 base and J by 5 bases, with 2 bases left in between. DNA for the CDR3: TGTGCCAGCAGCCAAGCGGAGACCCAGTACTTC. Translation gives CASSQAETQYF.

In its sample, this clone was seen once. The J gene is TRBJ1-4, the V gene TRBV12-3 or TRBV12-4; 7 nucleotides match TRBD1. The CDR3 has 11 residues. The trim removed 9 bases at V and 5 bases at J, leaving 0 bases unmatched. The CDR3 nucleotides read TGTGCCAGGACAGGGAATGAAAAACTGTTTTTT. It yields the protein CARTGNEKLFF.

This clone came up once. Written as DNA, the CDR3 is TGTGCCAGCAGTTCCGTAAACACTGAAGCTTTCTTT. It yields the protein CASSSVNTEAFF. The rearrangement links TRBV28 to TRBJ1-1; no clear D. The CDR3 sequence is 12 residues long. With 4 bases removed from V and 2 bases from J, the gap between germline ends came to 5 bases. CDR1 MDHEN and CDR2 SYDVKM come from the germline V gene.

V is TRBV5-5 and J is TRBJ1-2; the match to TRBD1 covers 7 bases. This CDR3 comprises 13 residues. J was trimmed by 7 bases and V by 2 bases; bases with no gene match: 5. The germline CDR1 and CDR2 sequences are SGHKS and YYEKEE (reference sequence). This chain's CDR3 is CASSFTGDGGYTF. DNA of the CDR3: TGTGCCAGCAGCTTTACAGGGGATGGTGGCTACACCTTC.